A selection of T cell receptor beta chains follows, all from one sample in a study of T cell responses to AZD1222 COVID-19 vaccine. Produced via immunoSEQ multiplex PCR; TCRdb's table is partial and in-frame only. The sample has 120,000 to 150,000 clones, roughly 86% seen once; the top ten hold 4.5% to 5.5%. Sequenced material: peripheral blood, taken 28 days after the second dose of the MenACWY control vaccine. These receptors were taken from an adult who received the MenACWY meningococcal vaccine as a control. Each CDR3 is given with its conserved first and last residue. Fields, in order: CDR3 length, J gene, D gene, clone size, V gene, CDR3 protein, CDR3 DNA. D genes are given only for firm matches. Clone sizes are given selectively: once, few, many, or a class where the clone is expanded.

18	TRBJ2-3	-	-	TRBV21-1	CASSKRGASGSSTDTQYF	TGTGCCAGCAGCAAAAGAGGGGCTAGCGGGAGCAGCACAGATACGCAGTATTTT
14	TRBJ1-1	-	-	TRBV5-1	CASSLEARNTEAFF	TGCGCCAGCAGCTTGGAGGCTCGGAACACTGAAGCTTTCTTT
14	TRBJ1-2	TRBD1	-	TRBV6-1	CASSEDDRGFGYTF	TGTGCCAGCAGTGAAGATGACAGGGGGTTTGGCTACACCTTC
14	TRBJ2-2	-	-	TRBV7-9	CASSFPVRTGELFF	TGTGCCAGCAGCTTCCCAGTTAGGACCGGGGAGCTGTTTTTT
13	TRBJ2-3	-	-	TRBV7-2	CASSYEGPQSQYF	TGTGCCAGCAGCTACGAGGGTCCCCAGTCGCAGTATTTT
13	TRBJ1-1	-	-	TRBV7-9	CASSLTTVFEAFF	TGTGCCAGCAGCTTAACTACAGTATTTGAAGCTTTCTTT
14	TRBJ1-1	-	-	TRBV18	CASSPGGWNTEAFF	TGTGCCAGCTCACCAGGTGGATGGAACACTGAAGCTTTCTTT
14	TRBJ1-4	-	-	TRBV11-3	CASSPGVGREKLFF	TGTGCCAGCAGCCCAGGGGTAGGGCGTGAAAAACTGTTTTTT
13	TRBJ1-1	-	-	TRBV24-1	CATSQSGGTEAFF	TGTGCCACCAGCCAGTCGGGGGGAACTGAAGCTTTCTTT
12	TRBJ1-1	-	-	TRBV9	CASSGGNTEAFF	TGTGCCAGCAGCGGGGGGAACACTGAAGCTTTCTTT
14	TRBJ2-1	-	-	TRBV18	CASSPDLTYNEQFF	TGTGCCAGCTCACCCGACTTGACCTACAATGAGCAGTTCTTC
14	TRBJ1-1	-	-	TRBV5-1	CASSLAVGRTEAFF	TGCGCCAGCAGCTTGGCAGTGGGGAGAACTGAAGCTTTCTTT
18	TRBJ1-3	-	once	TRBV24-1	CATSDNSGDGDSGNTIYF	TGTGCCACCAGTGATAATTCCGGGGACGGAGACTCTGGAAACACCATATATTTT
13	TRBJ1-2	-	few	TRBV7-2	CASARPGDHGYTF	TGTGCCAGCGCGAGGCCAGGGGACCATGGCTACACCTTC
15	TRBJ1-5	-	-	TRBV4-1	CASSPLDKGNQPQHF	TGCGCCAGCAGCCCATTGGACAAGGGCAATCAGCCCCAGCATTTT
16	TRBJ2-3	TRBD2	-	TRBV7-2	CASSTRAAGGGDTQYF	TGTGCCAGCAGCACCCGGGCCGCGGGGGGAGGAGATACGCAGTATTTT
14	TRBJ2-5	-	-	TRBV19	CASSISGAQETQYF	TGTGCCAGTAGTATATCCGGGGCCCAAGAGACCCAGTACTTC
13	TRBJ1-1	-	-	TRBV4-3	CASSLEPNTEAFF	TGCGCCAGCAGCCTGGAGCCGAACACTGAAGCTTTCTTT
14	TRBJ1-1	TRBD1	-	TRBV7-2	CASSYDRGRTEAFF	TGTGCCAGCAGCTATGACAGGGGAAGAACTGAAGCTTTCTTT
13	TRBJ1-6	TRBD1	few	TRBV6-5	CASSYQGDSPLHF	TGTGCCAGCAGTTACCAGGGGGATTCACCCCTCCACTTT
15	TRBJ2-7	TRBD1	-	TRBV7-6	CASSPDRGGGYEQYF	TGTGCCAGCAGCCCAGACAGGGGGGGAGGTTACGAGCAGTACTTC
15	TRBJ1-1	TRBD1	few	TRBV7-9	CASRGQGAQNTEAFF	TGTGCCAGCAGGGGACAGGGGGCGCAGAACACTGAAGCTTTCTTT
16	TRBJ2-2	TRBD1	-	TRBV7-2	CASSVPGTGNAGELFF	TGTGCCAGCAGCGTGCCCGGGACAGGGAACGCCGGGGAGCTGTTTTTT
13	TRBJ1-2	TRBD1	once	TRBV12-3/TRBV12-4	CASSLGQGLGYTF	TGTGCCAGCAGCCTAGGACAGGGTCTAGGCTACACCTTC
12	TRBJ1-6	-	-	TRBV12-5	CASGLGNSPLHF	TGTGCTAGTGGGTTGGGGAATTCACCCCTCCACTTT
13	TRBJ1-1	-	-	TRBV5-1	CASSLDGWAEAFF	TGCGCCAGCAGCTTGGATGGATGGGCTGAAGCTTTCTTT
14	TRBJ2-5	TRBD1	-	TRBV5-4	CASSLWTGDETQYF	TGTGCCAGCAGCCTCTGGACAGGGGACGAGACCCAGTACTTC
15	TRBJ2-7	TRBD2	-	TRBV28	CASSGRGGASYEQYF	TGTGCCTCCTCCGGGAGGGGCGGAGCATCCTACGAGCAGTACTTC
14	TRBJ2-5	-	-	TRBV14	CASSQDRTRETQYF	TGTGCCAGCAGCCAGGATCGGACCAGAGAGACCCAGTACTTC
18	TRBJ2-3	-	-	TRBV7-6	CASSLRGGGDRGVRTQYF	TGTGCCAGCAGCTTAAGGGGGGGTGGGGACCGAGGCGTCCGTACGCAGTATTTT
14	TRBJ1-2	TRBD1	once	TRBV11-3	CASSSGQGDYGYTF	TGTGCCAGCAGCTCAGGACAGGGTGACTATGGCTACACCTTC
15	TRBJ2-1	-	-	TRBV11-3	CASSSGGVPYNEQFF	TGTGCCAGCAGCTCAGGAGGAGTCCCCTACAATGAGCAGTTCTTC
13	TRBJ1-6	-	-	TRBV5-4	CASSLDGNSPLHF	TGTGCCAGCAGCTTAGATGGGAATTCACCCCTCCACTTT
15	TRBJ1-6	TRBD1	-	TRBV6-5	CASSSTAGGSSPLHF	TGTGCCAGCAGTTCCACAGCAGGGGGCAGTTCACCCCTCCACTTT
20	TRBJ1-4	-	-	TRBV7-8	CASSLARISSGAATNEKLFF	TGTGCCAGCAGCTTAGCCCGGATTTCGAGTGGGGCTGCAACTAATGAAAAACTGTTTTTT
15	TRBJ1-3	-	-	TRBV4-1	CASSQGRAPGNTIYF	TGCGCCAGCAGCCAAGGACGGGCCCCTGGAAACACCATATATTTT
16	TRBJ2-2	-	-	TRBV6-6	CASSYIVHRGTGELFF	TGTGCCAGCAGTTACATCGTGCACCGGGGAACCGGGGAGCTGTTTTTT
15	TRBJ1-2	-	-	TRBV30	CAWSVRGRPYYGYTF	TGTGCCTGGAGTGTACGCGGCAGGCCTTACTATGGCTACACCTTC
15	TRBJ2-1	TRBD1	-	TRBV4-1	CASSQSGGAGNEQFF	TGCGCCAGCAGCCAATCAGGGGGCGCGGGAAATGAGCAGTTCTTC
15	TRBJ1-5	TRBD1	-	TRBV19	CASTLDRGRGQPQHF	TGTGCCAGTACCCTGGACAGGGGGCGAGGGCAGCCCCAGCATTTT
21	TRBJ2-1	-	-	TRBV10-1	CASSLKAGTLGPGYLCNEQFF	TGCGCCAGCAGTCTAAAGGCCGGGACATTGGGACCAGGCTACCTTTGCAATGAGCAGTTCTTC
15	TRBJ1-5	-	-	TRBV21-1	CASSKTDLSNQPQHF	TGTGCCAGCAGCAAAACAGACCTTAGCAATCAGCCCCAGCATTTT
15	TRBJ1-5	-	-	TRBV5-6	CASSPWDNKGQPQHF	TGTGCCAGCAGCCCCTGGGACAACAAGGGCCAGCCCCAGCATTTT
15	TRBJ1-4	-	-	TRBV5-4	CASSLGGATNEKLFF	TGTGCCAGCAGCTTGGGGGGCGCAACTAATGAAAAACTGTTTTTT
15	TRBJ1-6	-	-	TRBV10-3	CAISESGAYNSPLHF	TGTGCCATCAGTGAGTCAGGAGCCTATAATTCACCCCTCCACTTT
17	TRBJ2-2	TRBD1	-	TRBV7-6	CASSLPPQGAGTGELFF	TGTGCCAGCAGCTTACCCCCTCAGGGGGCAGGAACCGGGGAGCTGTTTTTT
16	TRBJ1-2	-	-	TRBV12-5	CASGLVPGGGRYGYTF	TGTGCTAGTGGTTTGGTCCCGGGAGGGGGGCGGTATGGCTACACCTTC
16	TRBJ2-1	TRBD2	many	TRBV11-1	CASSPKGTSGNNEQFF	TGTGCCAGCAGTCCCAAAGGGACTAGCGGGAACAATGAGCAGTTCTTC
13	TRBJ2-5	-	-	TRBV9	CASSQDWSETQYF	TGTGCCAGCAGTCAAGATTGGTCGGAGACCCAGTACTTC
13	TRBJ1-1	-	-	TRBV14	CASSQEGRSEAFF	TGTGCCAGCAGCCAAGAGGGCCGGTCTGAAGCTTTCTTT
17	TRBJ2-2	TRBD1	-	TRBV18	CASSPYRGRGNTGELFF	TGTGCCAGCTCACCATACAGGGGGCGCGGGAACACCGGGGAGCTGTTTTTT
14	TRBJ2-5	-	once	TRBV6-5	CASSYRAGEETQYF	TGTGCCAGCAGTTACAGGGCAGGGGAAGAGACCCAGTACTTC
15	TRBJ1-5	TRBD1	-	TRBV30	CAWSVSNRGGQPQHF	TGTGCCTGGAGTGTATCAAACAGGGGTGGGCAGCCCCAGCATTTT
14	TRBJ2-7	-	-	TRBV5-1	CASSLRQGSYEQYF	TGCGCCAGCAGCTTGAGGCAGGGGAGCTACGAGCAGTACTTC